These 21 T cell receptor beta chains share one sample of origin, sequenced in a study of blood T cell repertoires in COVID-19. Here immunoSEQ multiplex PCR was the method, and the copy in TCRdb shows in-frame clones only, minus some. The sample has 250,000 or so clones; approximately 83% are singletons. Sequences were obtained from PBMCs or T cells enriched from blood (not recorded which). The receptors were gathered from a woman aged 40 to 50 who had been exposed to COVID-19.

This clone occurred once. The chain uses TRBV19 and TRBJ1-1, with 8 nucleotides matching TRBD1. Unmatched junction bases numbered 2, after V lost 6 bases and J lost 2 bases. Germline lookup yields CDR1 LNHDA and CDR2 SQIVND (reference sequence). The CDR3 extends over 13 amino acids. CDR3 in amino acids: CASSQGANTEAFF. CDR3 DNA sequence: TGTGCCAGTAGCCAGGGGGCCAACACTGAAGCTTTCTTT.

For this clone: Its ends do not fully match the called genes, so a read error is possible. V is TRBV7-9 and J is TRBJ2-3, with 13 bases aligning to TRBD2. The CDR3 sequence is 18 residues long. Germline V gives CDR1 SEHNR, CDR2 FQNEAQ (reference sequence). The DNA for the CDR3 is TGTGCCAGCAGATTAGGACTAGCGGGGGCACGCCAGGGAGATACGCAGTATTTT. It translates to CASRLGLAGARQGDTQYF.

The genes are TRBV6-2 or TRBV6-3 and TRBJ1-5; no clear D. CDR3 length: 12 amino acids. Germline values: CDR1 MNHEY, CDR2 SVGEGT. Trimming cost V 5 bases and J 7 bases, with 9 bases left between them. The CDR3 is CASSGLEQPQHF. The CDR3 nucleotides read TGTGCCAGCAGTGGACTTGAGCAGCCCCAGCATTTT.

V is TRBV5-4 and J is TRBJ1-1, with 7 positions matching TRBD1. The CDR3 has 13 residues. Germline assignment: CDR1 SGHNT and CDR2 YYREEE (reference sequence). After removal of 3 bases from V and 4 bases from J, the junction contained 3 bases not matched to a gene. The CDR3 DNA sequence: TGTGCCAGCAGCTACAGGGGTACCACTGAAGCTTTCTTT. This sequence encodes CASSYRGTTEAFF.

The chain uses TRBV9 and TRBJ1-1; 10 bases line up with TRBD1. Germline CDR1 and CDR2: SGDLS and YYNGEE. The CDR3 loop spans 18 amino acids. J gave up 5 bases and V 0 bases, and 13 bases lay outside the gene matches. CDR3 loop: CASSVAAPDRGRRTEAFF. The CDR3, as DNA: TGTGCCAGCAGCGTAGCCGCCCCGGACAGGGGGAGGCGGACTGAAGCTTTCTTT.

This chain connects TRBV6-6 to TRBJ1-5, with 8 nucleotides matching TRBD1. The J segment lost 0 bases and the V segment lost 6 bases, leaving 19 bases of the junction unmatched. The V gene's germline CDR1 is MNHNY and CDR2 SVGAGI (reference sequence). This CDR3 comprises 20 residues. CDR3 loop: CASSSKGAGQGFFSNQPQHF. Written as DNA, the CDR3 is TGTGCCAGCAGCTCAAAGGGGGCCGGACAGGGCTTTTTTAGCAATCAGCCCCAGCATTTT.

The chain joins TRBV5-1 to TRBJ2-7; TRBD2 agrees at 12 bases. Germline CDR1 is SGHRS and CDR2 is YFSETQ. Trimming at V came to 3 bases and at J to 0 bases, leaving 1 base not matched to a gene. The CDR3 sequence is 15 residues long. CDR3 DNA: TGCGCCAGCAGCTCACTAGCGGGGGGCTCCTACGAGCAGTACTTC. Translated, it gives CASSSLAGGSYEQYF. The full variable domain, in which reference TRBV5-1 and TRBJ2-7 provide the parts outside the CDR3, is KAGVTQTPRYLIKTRGQQVTLSCSPISGHRSVSWYQQTPGQGLQFLFEYFSETQRNKGNFPGRFSGRQFSNSRSEMNVSTLELGDSALYLCASSSLAGGSYEQYFGPGTRLTVT.

The chain is built from TRBV6-5 and TRBJ2-2; perhaps TRBD1 as D (6 bases). Germline V CDR1 and CDR2: MNHEY, SVGAGI. The CDR3 length is 12 residues. Trimming pared 8 bases from V and 5 bases from J, leaving 9 bases between. DNA for the CDR3: TGTGCCAGCTCAGGGACAACCGGGGAGCTGTTTTTT. Encoded protein: CASSGTTGELFF.

In its sample, this clone was seen once. V and J are TRBV6-5 and TRBJ2-7; TRBD1 is a possible D gene (5 bases). This CDR3 is built from 10 residues. Trimming took 6 bases from V and 6 from J, leaving 6 bases between them. Germline assignment: CDR1 MNHEY and CDR2 SVGAGI. This CDR3 is CASRGVEQYF. The DNA for the CDR3 is TGTGCCAGCAGAGGGGTCGAGCAGTACTTC.

The chain is built from TRBV27 and TRBJ2-2; D possibly corresponds to TRBD1 (6 bases). Germline V gives CDR1 MNHEY, CDR2 SMNVEV (reference sequence). The CDR3 spans 16 residues. With 4 bases removed from V and 2 bases from J, the gap between germline ends came to 14 bases. For the CDR3, the DNA is TGTGCCAGCAGTTCCAACAACAGGGTTAACACCGGGGAGCTGTTTTTT. Protein: CASSSNNRVNTGELFF.

The genes are TRBV19 and TRBJ1-5; possible D gene TRBD1, 6 bases. Trimming took 1 base from V and 4 from J, leaving 26 bases between them. This CDR3 spans 20 amino acids. In germline, CDR1 is LNHDA, CDR2 SQIVND (reference sequence). In DNA form, the CDR3 reads TGTGCCAGTAGTATAGTTGGGGGCGAGGGCGTTCGAACTTTTAATCAGCCCCAGCATTTT. Translating it yields CASSIVGGEGVRTFNQPQHF.

This clone was recorded a few times. The gene calls are TRBV30 and TRBJ2-3; 12 nucleotides align to TRBD2. Trimming took 2 bases from V and 0 from J; bases not matched to a gene: 3. Germline CDR1 and CDR2: GTSNPN and SVGIG (reference sequence). The CDR3 has 16 amino acids. DNA of the CDR3: TGTGCCTGGAGTCCCGGACTAGCGGGGAGCACAGATACGCAGTATTTT. Amino acids: CAWSPGLAGSTDTQYF.

The rearrangement joins TRBV6-4 to TRBJ2-1; 11 bases are a match to TRBD2. This CDR3 has 15 amino acids. V trimming: 2 bases; J trimming: 13 bases; junction bases outside the gene matches: 10. Germline values: CDR1 MRHNA, CDR2 SNTAGT. CDR3 sequence (DNA): TGTGCCAGCAGTGACCCCTCACTAGCGGGGGACGTACAGTTCTTC. Residues: CASSDPSLAGDVQFF.

The sample holds a few counts of this clone. The V gene is TRBV6-5, the J gene TRBJ2-7, with 13 bases fitting TRBD2. CDR1 is MNHEY, CDR2 SVGAGI, per germline. The CDR3 covers 15 residues. Trimming removed 6 bases from V and 2 bases from J; junction bases left unmatched: 4. The CDR3 loop reads CASRGTSGEAYEQYF. Here the CDR3 DNA reads TGTGCCAGCAGGGGGACTAGCGGGGAGGCCTACGAGCAGTACTTC.

The gene calls are TRBV12-3 or TRBV12-4 and TRBJ2-7, with D possibly TRBD1 on 6 matching bases. CDR3 length: 12 residues. V was pared by 4 bases and J by 6 bases, with 10 bases between. CDR3 DNA: TGTGCCAGCAGTTACAGGGTGTCCGAGCAGTACTTC. Protein: CASSYRVSEQYF.

V usage is TRBV9 and J usage is TRBJ1-1; unclear D gene. The CDR3 runs to 13 residues. Between the trimmed V and J ends, which lost 5 bases and 0 bases, there was a span of 8 bases. Germline CDR1 SGDLS, CDR2 YYNGEE. The CDR3 is CASSLDMNTEAFF. The CDR3 DNA follows: TGTGCCAGCAGTCTCGACATGAACACTGAAGCTTTCTTT.

The chain combines TRBV29-1 with TRBJ2-5, with 11 positions matching TRBD2. CDR1 is SQVTM and CDR2 is ANQGSEA in the germline V gene. The V segment lost 3 bases and the J segment 2 bases; nucleotides outside the gene matches: 2. This CDR3 is 14 amino acids long. CDR3 amino acids: CSVDGTSGQETQYF. DNA of the CDR3: TGCAGCGTTGATGGGACTAGCGGACAAGAGACCCAGTACTTC.

The rearrangement joins TRBV5-4 to TRBJ2-3; 7 positions agree with TRBD2. V lost 1 base and J lost 2; bases outside the gene matches: 4. CDR1 and CDR2 (germline): SGHNT, YYREEE (reference sequence). There are 15 residues in the CDR3. The CDR3 is CASSLTSGVTDTQYF. CDR3 in DNA: TGTGCCAGCAGCTTGACCAGCGGGGTCACAGATACGCAGTATTTT.

This chain links TRBV3-1 (or the pseudogene TRBV3-2) with TRBJ1-2; 10 bases map to TRBD1. The germline V gene has CDR1 LGHDT and CDR2 YNNKEL (reference sequence). The CDR3 consists of 15 residues. V gave up 3 bases and J gave up 12 bases; unmatched junction bases: 13. CDR3 loop: CASSQGRQGASSHTF. As DNA, the CDR3 is TGTGCCAGCAGCCAGGGAAGACAGGGGGCCTCCTCTCACACCTTC.

This clone was counted a few times. The chain has TRBV5-6 and TRBJ1-1; TRBD1 agrees at 10 bases. Germline V gene sequence: CDR1 SGHDT, CDR2 YYEEEE. This CDR3 region has 15 residues. J lost 3 bases, V lost 3 bases, and 5 bases had no gene match. Here the CDR3 reads CASSWGTGADTEAFF. CDR3 nucleotide sequence: TGTGCCAGCAGCTGGGGGACAGGGGCGGACACTGAAGCTTTCTTT.

The chain couples TRBV29-1 to TRBJ2-1; D not certain. V lost 2 bases to trimming and J lost 9 bases, with 11 bases between them. The CDR3 runs 12 residues. Germline loops: CDR1 SQVTM, CDR2 ANQGSEA. This CDR3 reads CSVELSLVEQFF. In nucleotides, the CDR3 is TGCAGCGTTGAATTAAGCCTGGTTGAGCAGTTCTTC.